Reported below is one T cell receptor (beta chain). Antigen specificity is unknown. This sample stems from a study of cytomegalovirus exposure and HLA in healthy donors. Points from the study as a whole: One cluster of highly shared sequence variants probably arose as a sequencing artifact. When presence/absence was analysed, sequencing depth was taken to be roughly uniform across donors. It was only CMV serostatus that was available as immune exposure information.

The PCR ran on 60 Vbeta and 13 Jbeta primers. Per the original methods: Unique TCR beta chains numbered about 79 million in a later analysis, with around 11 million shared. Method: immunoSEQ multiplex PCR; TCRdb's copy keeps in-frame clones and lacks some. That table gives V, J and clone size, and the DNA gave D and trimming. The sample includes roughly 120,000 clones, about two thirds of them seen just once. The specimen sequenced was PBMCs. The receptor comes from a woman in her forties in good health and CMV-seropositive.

CDR3 nucleotides: TGTGCCAGCAGCCCCCAAACCGGGACAGGGGGCCAAAGCTCCTACGAGCAGTACTTC. This encodes CASSPQTGTGGQSSYEQYF. The chain carries TRBV7-2 and TRBJ2-7; 12 positions match TRBD1. Unmatched junction bases numbered 14, after V lost 5 bases and J lost 0 bases. The CDR3 runs to 19 residues. The germline gives CDR1 SGHTA, CDR2 FQGNSA.